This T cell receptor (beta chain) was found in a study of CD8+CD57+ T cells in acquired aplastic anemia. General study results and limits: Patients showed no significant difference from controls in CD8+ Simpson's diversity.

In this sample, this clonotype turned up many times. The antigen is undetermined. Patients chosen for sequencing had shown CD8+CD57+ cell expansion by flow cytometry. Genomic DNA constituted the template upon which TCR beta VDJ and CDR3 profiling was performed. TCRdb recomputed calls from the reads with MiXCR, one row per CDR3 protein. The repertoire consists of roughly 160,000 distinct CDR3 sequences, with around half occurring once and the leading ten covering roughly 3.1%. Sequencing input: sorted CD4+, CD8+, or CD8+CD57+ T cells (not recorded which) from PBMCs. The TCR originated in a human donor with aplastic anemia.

The CDR3 region has the DNA TGTGCCAGTAGGGACAGGGGAGATCAGCCCCAGCATTTT. Amino acids: CASRDRGDQPQHF. V is TRBV19 and J is TRBJ1-5; 9 bases line up with TRBD1. After removal of 6 bases from V and 5 bases from J, the junction contained 2 bases not matched to a gene. CDR3 length: 13 amino acids. The germline V gene encodes CDR1 LNHDA and CDR2 SQIVND (reference sequence).